This T cell receptor beta chain stems from a study of OX40 agonist ivuxolimab in advanced cancers. Clones were read by immunoSEQ multiplex PCR, and TCRdb kept only the in-frame ones, dropping some. Of 58,000 or so clones detected, 80% to 90% appear once; the ten largest clones hold more than 10%. The CDR3 is 15 residues long. CDR1 is MNHNS and CDR2 is SASEGT in the germline V gene. V shed 2 bases and J shed 3 bases, with 10 bases lying between them. V is TRBV6-1 and J is TRBJ2-2, with D tentatively TRBD2 (5 bases). Sequenced here: CD4+ or CD8+ T cells sorted from blood, sampled in a trial of the OX40 agonist ivuxolimab. The TCR sequence derives from an adult with an advanced solid tumor such as melanoma, head and neck, liver or kidney cancer. The CDR3 sequence: CASSESGIHTGELFF. CDR3 sequence (DNA): TGTGCCAGCAGTGAATCGGGAATTCACACCGGGGAGCTGTTTTTT.